These 14 T cell receptor beta chains share one sample of origin, sequenced in a study of T cell repertoires in cytomegalovirus infection. A single record per CDR3 protein comes from TCRdb applying MiXCR to the reads. The sample lists more than 500,000 distinct CDR3 sequences; 16% were seen once. Material: CD8+ T cells from PBMCs. All receptors derive from a human donor in good health (CMV status not recorded). Some clones in this sample may be carry-over from other donors' samples.

There are many counts of this clonotype. The V and J genes are TRBV20-1 and TRBJ2-6; TRBD2 aligns across 7 bases. After removal of 0 bases from V and 0 bases from J, the junction contained 5 bases not matched to a gene. Germline V gives CDR1 DFQATT, CDR2 SNEGSKA (reference sequence). This CDR3 region has 17 residues. CDR3 protein: CSARDRREPSGANVLTF. Written as DNA, the CDR3 is TGCAGTGCTAGAGATAGGCGGGAGCCCTCTGGGGCCAACGTCCTGACTTTC.

This clonotype was picked up many times. The chain couples TRBV4-2 to TRBJ2-1; 16 nucleotides match TRBD2. CDR1 and CDR2 from the germline V gene are LGHNA and YNFKEQ. Trimming cost V 2 bases and J 8 bases; bases outside gene matches: 3. CDR3 length equals 16 residues. The CDR3 sequence: CASSQPGLAGGHEQFF. CDR3 nucleotide sequence: TGTGCCAGCAGCCAACCGGGACTAGCGGGAGGGCATGAGCAGTTCTTC.

The rearrangement links TRBV6-5 to TRBJ1-5; TRBD1 might be the D (6 bases). Trimming left V 2 bases short and J 7 bases short, with 12 bases between. Looked up from germline, CDR1 is MNHEY and CDR2 is SVGAGI. This CDR3 has 14 amino acids. Here the CDR3 DNA reads TGTGCCAGCAGTTACACAGGGTTCGAGCAGCCCCAGCATTTT. Translation: CASSYTGFEQPQHF.

This clonotype was detected many times. The chain joins TRBV7-6 to TRBJ2-7, with 7 bases matching TRBD1. The CDR3 is 14 amino acids. Germline V gene lookup returns CDR1 SGHVS and CDR2 FNYEAQ. After removal of 4 bases from V and 3 bases from J, the junction contained 6 bases not matched to a gene. For the CDR3, the DNA is TGTGCCAGCAGCTATGGGCAGGGGGTCTACGAGCAGTACTTC. It specifies CASSYGQGVYEQYF.

The V call is TRBV2, the J call TRBJ2-3; 16 bases are a match to TRBD2. The length of the CDR3 is 18 residues. With 4 bases clipped from V and 6 bases from J, the junction kept 10 bases outside the gene matches. Germline values: CDR1 SNHLY, CDR2 FYNNEI. The CDR3: CASSVPGLAGGPRDTQYF. CDR3 DNA sequence: TGTGCCAGCAGTGTCCCGGGACTAGCGGGGGGGCCCCGGGATACGCAGTATTTT.

The chain has TRBV6-1 and TRBJ2-3, with D perhaps being TRBD1 or TRBD2 (7 bases each). V was clipped by 6 bases and J by 4 bases, with 29 bases between them. Germline V gives CDR1 MNHNS, CDR2 SASEGT. The CDR3 length is 19 residues. The CDR3 sequence is CASSRGTGGQGGGADTQYF. The DNA of the CDR3 is TGTGCCAGCAGCAGGGGGACGGGTGGGCAGGGTGGGGGGGCAGATACGCAGTATTTT.

This clonotype was observed a handful of times. The chain combines TRBV6-1 with TRBJ2-7; weak D call: TRBD1 (6 bases). This CDR3 comprises 13 residues. Trimming left V 9 bases short and J 3 bases short, with 15 bases between. Germline V gene lookup returns CDR1 MNHNS and CDR2 SASEGT. DNA for the CDR3: TGTGCCAGTGGCCCCTCAGGGGTCTACGAGCAGTACTTC. Encoded protein: CASGPSGVYEQYF.

This clonotype has more than one count but fewer than ten. The V gene is TRBV29-1, the J gene TRBJ2-7; D is ambiguous. The CDR3 runs 13 residues. The germline V and J ends were trimmed by 0 bases and 0 bases, with 6 bases remaining between them. The germline V gene has CDR1 SQVTM and CDR2 ANQGSEA. CDR3 nucleotide sequence: TGCAGCGTTGAAGATCAGGCCTCCTACGAGCAGTACTTC. This sequence encodes CSVEDQASYEQYF.

The chain is built from TRBV12-3 or TRBV12-4 and TRBJ1-2; possible D gene TRBD1, 5 bases. This CDR3 has 16 amino acids. V lost 6 bases and J 7 bases, leaving 24 bases between the germline ends. The CDR3 DNA reads TGTGCCAGCAGCCCAACCCAGGGAGGAACTTTCGGTGGCTACACCTTC. Protein product: CASSPTQGGTFGGYTF.

This clonotype was seen ten or more times. The gene calls are TRBV7-8 and TRBJ2-1; D gene ambiguous. The CDR3 has 17 residues. Germline V lookup: CDR1 SGHVS, CDR2 FQNEAQ. V lost 1 base and J 0 bases, leaving 13 bases between the germline ends. CDR3 coding DNA: TGTGCCAGCAGCTTAGGTCGGCCAGGCGGCTCCTACAATGAGCAGTTCTTC. Amino acid sequence: CASSLGRPGGSYNEQFF.

This clonotype was seen many times. This rearrangement joins TRBV7-9 to TRBJ2-1; tentatively, D is TRBD2 (6 bases). This CDR3 comprises 15 residues. CDR1 and CDR2 from the germline V gene are SEHNR and FQNEAQ (reference sequence). V lost 5 bases and J 7 bases, leaving 18 bases between the germline ends. In DNA, the CDR3 is TGTGCCAGCAGCGCCCGGGACTCCTCCAAGAATGAGCAGTTCTTC. This translates into CASSARDSSKNEQFF.

This clonotype has a count of ten or more. This rearrangement joins TRBV7-9 to TRBJ2-2; either TRBD1 or TRBD2 may fit D (6 bases each). There are 12 residues in the CDR3. The V end lost 11 bases, the J end lost 4 bases, and 11 bases lay between the germline ends. Germline CDR1 is SEHNR and CDR2 is FQNEAQ (reference sequence). The CDR3 sequence: CAPKGGTGELFF. The CDR3 nucleotides read TGTGCCCCTAAGGGGGGCACCGGGGAGCTGTTTTTT. The variable domain in full, completed from reference TRBV7-9 and TRBJ2-2, reads DTGVSQNPRHKITKRGQNVTFRCDPISEHNRLYWYRQTLGQGPEFLTYFQNEAQLEKSRLLSDRFSAERPKGSFSTLEIQRTEQGDSAMYLCAPKGGTGELFFGEGSRLTVL.

This clonotype appeared a few times. DNA for the CDR3: TGTGCCAGCAGTCGCGGACAGGCGTCCTACAATGAGCAGTTCTTC. It encodes CASSRGQASYNEQFF. The chain has TRBV7-7 and TRBJ2-1; 7 nucleotides line up with TRBD1. The CDR3 contains 15 residues. After removal of 6 bases from V and 1 base from J, the junction contained 6 bases not matched to a gene. Germline values: CDR1 SSHAT, CDR2 FNYEAQ (reference sequence).

This clonotype was seen only a few times. The chain combines TRBV15 with TRBJ2-4; D might be TRBD2 (6 bases). V shed 6 bases and J shed 8 bases, with 20 bases lying between them. Germline V gives CDR1 LNHNV, CDR2 YYDKDF (reference sequence). There are 15 residues in the CDR3. The CDR3 DNA reads as TGTGCCACCAGTGCTATGGGGACTGATGGGGACATTCAGTACTTC. Translating it yields CATSAMGTDGDIQYF.